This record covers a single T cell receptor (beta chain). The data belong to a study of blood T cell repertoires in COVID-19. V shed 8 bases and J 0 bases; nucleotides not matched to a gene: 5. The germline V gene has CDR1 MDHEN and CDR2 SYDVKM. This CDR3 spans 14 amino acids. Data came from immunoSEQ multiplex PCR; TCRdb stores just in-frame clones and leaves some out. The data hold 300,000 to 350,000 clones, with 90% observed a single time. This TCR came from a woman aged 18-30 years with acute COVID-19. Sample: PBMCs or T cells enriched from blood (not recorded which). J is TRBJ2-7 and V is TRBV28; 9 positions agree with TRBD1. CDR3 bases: TGTGCCAGCTACGGACAGGGGAGCTCCTACGAGCAGTACTTC. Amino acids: CASYGQGSSYEQYF.